Listed below are T cell receptor beta chains from one sample, sequenced in a study of beta chain features in type 1 diabetes. Produced via immunoSEQ multiplex PCR; TCRdb's table is partial and in-frame only. The sample shows 140,000 to 150,000 clones, about 10% of them seen only once. The sample taken for sequencing was naive CD4+ T cells from blood. The receptors come from a man aged 18 to 30 in good health. Both conserved end residues are part of each CDR3. A D gene is named only where the DNA matches it firmly. Size is omitted from some rows. Given values are once, few, many or a class for expanded clones.

TRBV7-2	-	16	TRBD2	TRBJ2-3	TGTGCCAGCAGCACGGGACTAGCGGAGTTCACAGATACGCAGTATTTT	CASSTGLAEFTDTQYF
TRBV29-1	-	15	TRBD1	TRBJ2-5	TGCAGCGTACAGACAGGGGGGTCAACGGGGGAGACCCAGTACTTC	CSVQTGGSTGETQYF
TRBV7-6	-	14	-	TRBJ1-1	TGTGCCAGCAGCCTACAGGACCAGAACACTGAAGCTTTCTTT	CASSLQDQNTEAFF
TRBV27	few	16	TRBD1	TRBJ1-6	TGTGCCAGCAGGGGAGAGGGGCGACAGGGCGGCTCACCCCTCCACTTT	CASRGEGRQGGSPLHF
TRBV18	-	14	TRBD1	TRBJ1-5	TGTGCCAGCTCGCCGACAGGGGACAATCAGCCCCAGCATTTT	CASSPTGDNQPQHF
TRBV6-5	-	14	-	TRBJ1-2	TGTGCCAGCAGTCGGAGGACGTCTAACTATGGCTACACCTTC	CASSRRTSNYGYTF
TRBV7-2	few	15	TRBD2	TRBJ2-3	TGTGCCAGCAGCTTAGCAGCGGGGGGCACAGATACGCAGTATTTT	CASSLAAGGTDTQYF
TRBV6-1	-	15	-	TRBJ1-4	TGTGCCAGCAGGACACCGGGACATCTTAATGAAAAACTGTTTTTT	CASRTPGHLNEKLFF
TRBV6-9	-	17	TRBD2	TRBJ2-5	TGTGCCAGCAGTCAGGGACTAGCGGGGGCCAACCAAGAGACCCAGTACTTC	CASSQGLAGANQETQYF
TRBV5-1	many	14	TRBD1	TRBJ2-5	TGCGCCAGCAGTCCCGGGACAGGGCAAGAGACCCAGTACTTC	CASSPGTGQETQYF
TRBV27	-	17	TRBD1	TRBJ2-6	TGTGCCAGCAGTTCGACAGGGGCCGGCTCTGGGGCCAACGTCCTGACTTTC	CASSSTGAGSGANVLTF
TRBV27	-	16	TRBD2	TRBJ2-1	TGTGCCAGCAGGGGAATAGCGGGGGGCTCCTACAATGAGCAGTTCTTC	CASRGIAGGSYNEQFF
TRBV19	few	14	TRBD1	TRBJ2-2	TGTGCCAGTAGTTCGGGACAGGGTACCGGGGAGCTGTTTTTT	CASSSGQGTGELFF
TRBV4-1	-	17	-	TRBJ1-5	TGCGCCAGCAGCCAAGATCTTTTGGGTTTTAGCAATCGGCCCCAGCATTTT	CASSQDLLGFSNRPQHF
TRBV28	few	14	TRBD1	TRBJ1-4	TGTGCCAGCAGTTTGACAGGGCGGGTAGAAAAACTGTTTTTT	CASSLTGRVEKLFF
TRBV7-8	-	17	TRBD1	TRBJ1-6	TGTGCCAGCAGCGAACGAGAGGGACAGCTTTATAATTCACCCCTCCACTTT	CASSEREGQLYNSPLHF
TRBV27	-	15	-	TRBJ1-2	TGTGCCAGCAGTCCACGGACAGAGTATAACTATGGCTACACCTTC	CASSPRTEYNYGYTF
TRBV7-9	few	15	TRBD1	TRBJ2-7	TGTGCCAGCAGTACAGACAGGGCCTCCTCCTACGAGCAGTACTTC	CASSTDRASSYEQYF
TRBV4-2	few	15	-	TRBJ2-3	TGTGCCAGCAGCCAAGACACGGGGGGCACAGATACGCAGTATTTT	CASSQDTGGTDTQYF
TRBV6-5	-	13	-	TRBJ1-5	TGTGCCAGCAGGAGGGGGGGGGATCAGCCCCAGCATTTT	CASRRGGDQPQHF
TRBV5-1	few	15	TRBD2	TRBJ2-7	TGCGCCAGCAGCCAACTAGCGGGGGGGCCCTACGAGCAGTACTTC	CASSQLAGGPYEQYF
TRBV6-5	-	15	TRBD1	TRBJ1-1	TGTGCCAGCAGGCGACAGGGGGCCATGAACACTGAAGCTTTCTTT	CASRRQGAMNTEAFF
TRBV14	few	14	-	TRBJ1-3	TGTGCCAGCAGCCCCAGGGTCTCTGGAAACACCATATATTTT	CASSPRVSGNTIYF
TRBV5-1	-	15	TRBD1	TRBJ2-7	TGCGCCAGCAGCTCGACAGGGGAGGACTCCTACGAGCAGTACTTC	CASSSTGEDSYEQYF
TRBV30	many	14	TRBD1	TRBJ1-2	TGTGCCTGGAGCCCTGGACAGGGGCCGGATGGCTACACCTTC	CAWSPGQGPDGYTF
TRBV2	few	13	-	TRBJ2-3	TGTGCGAGCAGTGGGCAGGGCACAGATACGCAGTATTTT	CASSGQGTDTQYF
TRBV5-1	-	15	-	TRBJ1-3	TGCGCCAGCAGCTGGGACGGGGGACGGCGAAACACCATATATTTT	CASSWDGGRRNTIYF
TRBV6-1	-	15	TRBD1	TRBJ2-7	TGTGCCAGCAGTGAGTTGCCGGGACAGACCTACGAGCAGTACTTC	CASSELPGQTYEQYF
TRBV5-1	few	15	TRBD2	TRBJ2-5	TGCGCCAGCAGCTTGGTAGCGGGGGGGGAAGAGACCCAGTACTTC	CASSLVAGGEETQYF
TRBV19	few	16	TRBD1	TRBJ2-2	TGTGCCAGTAGTATAGGCTACAGGGGGGATGCCGGGGAGCTGTTTTTT	CASSIGYRGDAGELFF
TRBV6-6	few	16	TRBD1	TRBJ1-6	TGTGCCAGCACCCTAGGACAGGAATACTATAATTCACCCCTCCACTTT	CASTLGQEYYNSPLHF
TRBV7-9	-	16	-	TRBJ2-6	TGTGCCAGCAGCTTACAGGGCCCCTCTGGGGCCAACGTCCTGACTTTC	CASSLQGPSGANVLTF
TRBV28	few	15	TRBD1	TRBJ1-5	TGTGCCAGCGGAAGAGGGACAGGGGGACCTCAGCCCCAGCATTTT	CASGRGTGGPQPQHF
TRBV4-1	few	18	-	TRBJ2-6	TGCGCCAGCAGCCACCCGGGGTTCCCTTCCTCTGGGGCCAACGTCCTGACTTTC	CASSHPGFPSSGANVLTF
TRBV19	-	14	-	TRBJ2-1	TGTGCCAGTAGGCTTCCGGGACACGGCGATGAGCAGTTCTTC	CASRLPGHGDEQFF
TRBV7-9	-	15	-	TRBJ1-5	TGTGCCAGCAGCTTAGGAGACAGTTACAATCAGCCCCAGCATTTT	CASSLGDSYNQPQHF
TRBV5-4	-	15	TRBD1	TRBJ1-2	TGTGCCAGCAGCTTAGGACAGGGAGGGAACTATGGCTACACCTTC	CASSLGQGGNYGYTF